This T cell receptor (beta chain) comes out of a study of blood T cells in healthy people across ages. Study results and limitations: With age, beta diversity per million T cells declined roughly linearly, significantly by over 35.

Each donor was a healthy Caucasian individual from Russia, aged roughly 6 to 100. About 10 milliliters was the volume of peripheral blood drawn from each donor. With a J-beta primer mix and a sample-barcoded 5' primer, a second PCR ran 7 to 11 cycles. Unique molecular identifiers of 12 random nucleotides labeled each cDNA. From the 5' RACE reads, TCRdb called clonotypes with MiXCR, one entry per CDR3 protein. The data contain about 600,000 distinct CDR3 sequences, around 48% of them singletons. Details on this clonotype: What it binds is not known.

Germline V lookup: CDR1 SGHTA, CDR2 FQGNSA. The CDR3 consists of 13 residues. V lost 1 base, J lost 6 bases, and 10 bases lay in between. The chain combines TRBV7-2 with TRBJ2-7; possible D gene TRBD2, 6 bases. The receptor was derived from a man older than 75 in good health. The material sequenced was blood. The CDR3 coding sequence is TGTGCCAGCAGCTTAGTTTTGGGGGGCGAGCAGTACTTC. Its translation is CASSLVLGGEQYF.